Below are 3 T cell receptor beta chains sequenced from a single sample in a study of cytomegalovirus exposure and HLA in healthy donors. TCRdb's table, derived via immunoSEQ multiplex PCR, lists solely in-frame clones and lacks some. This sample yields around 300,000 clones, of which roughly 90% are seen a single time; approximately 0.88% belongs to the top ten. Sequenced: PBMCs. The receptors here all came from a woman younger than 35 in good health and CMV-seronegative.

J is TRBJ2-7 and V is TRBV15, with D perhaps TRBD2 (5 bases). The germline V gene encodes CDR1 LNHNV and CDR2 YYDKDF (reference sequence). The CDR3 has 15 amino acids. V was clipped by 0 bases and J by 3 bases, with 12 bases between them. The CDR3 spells CATSRDSSGFYEQYF. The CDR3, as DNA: TGTGCCACCAGCAGAGATTCATCGGGGTTCTACGAGCAGTACTTC.

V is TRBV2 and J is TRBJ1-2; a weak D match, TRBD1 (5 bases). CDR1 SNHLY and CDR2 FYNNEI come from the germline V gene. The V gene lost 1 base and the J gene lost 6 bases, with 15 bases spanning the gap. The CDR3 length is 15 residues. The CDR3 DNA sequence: TGTGCCAGCAGTGAAGACCTTCCAGGGATTAATGGCTACACCTTC. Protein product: CASSEDLPGINGYTF.

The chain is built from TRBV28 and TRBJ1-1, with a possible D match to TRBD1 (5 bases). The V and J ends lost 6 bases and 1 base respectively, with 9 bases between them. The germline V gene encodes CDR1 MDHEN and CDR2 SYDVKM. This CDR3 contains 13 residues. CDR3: CASSSTGNTEAFF. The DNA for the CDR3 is TGTGCCAGCAGCTCAACAGGGAACACTGAAGCTTTCTTT.